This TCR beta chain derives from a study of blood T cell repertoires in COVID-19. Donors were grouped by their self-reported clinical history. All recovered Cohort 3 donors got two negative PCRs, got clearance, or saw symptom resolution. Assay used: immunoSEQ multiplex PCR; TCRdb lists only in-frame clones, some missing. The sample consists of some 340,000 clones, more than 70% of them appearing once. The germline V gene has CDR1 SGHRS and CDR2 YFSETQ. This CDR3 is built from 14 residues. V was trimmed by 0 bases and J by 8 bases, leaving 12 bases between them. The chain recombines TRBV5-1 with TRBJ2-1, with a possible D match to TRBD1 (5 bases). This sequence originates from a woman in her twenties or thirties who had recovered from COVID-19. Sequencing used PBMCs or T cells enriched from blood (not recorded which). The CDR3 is CASSLGRGTDEQFF. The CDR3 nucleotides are TGCGCCAGCAGCTTGGGTAGGGGAACGGATGAGCAGTTCTTC.